The clone carrying this T cell receptor beta chain was seen only a few times. Its target is not known. This specimen comes from a study of T-cell memory formation after mild COVID-19. Study findings and constraints: Still unconfirmed is whether the second-wave clones peaking on day 37 recognized SARS-CoV-2. Clones that contracted clustered mainly in CM and EM if CD4+ and in EMRA if CD8+.

The CDR3 covers 17 residues. V lost 1 base to trimming and J lost 0 bases; unmatched junction nucleotides: 9. CDR1 and CDR2 from the germline V gene are LGHNA and YSLEER. One entry per CDR3 protein, called by TCRdb with MiXCR from the 5' RACE reads. The table records around 300,000 distinct CDR3 sequences, approximately 19% of them present only once. The rearrangement joins TRBV4-3 to TRBJ2-7; 7 bases line up with TRBD1. The sequence came from a man in his late teens or twenties who had mild COVID-19 (a few samples of this study predate the infection). Cell type and time point are not known. Sequencing input: PBMCs or a T cell subset sorted from them (not recorded which). This chain's CDR3 is CASSQGVTGIYSYEQYF. The CDR3 coding sequence is TGCGCCAGCAGCCAAGGCGTGACAGGGATTTACTCCTACGAGCAGTACTTC.